The 2 T cell receptor beta chains reported below all come from one sample, sequenced in a study of breast tumors, draining lymph nodes, adjacent tissues. Via MiXCR, TCRdb re-called the multiplex PCR reads, giving one row per CDR3 protein. This table has roughly 260,000 distinct CDR3 sequences, 30% to 35% appearing once. Breast cancer patients provided tissue from their axillary draining lymph nodes. The sequenced sample was axillary lymph node tissue. The receptor set was obtained from a female donor with breast cancer. Some clones in this sample may be carry-over from other donors' samples.

Remarks on this clonotype: This could be a read error, since a much larger clone is one nucleotide away. This chain uses TRBV12-3 or TRBV12-4 with TRBJ2-5; no firm D call. The length of the CDR3 is 15 residues. V was clipped by 6 bases and J by 4 bases, with 18 bases between them. CDR3 loop: CASRDGTTSAETQYF. The CDR3 nucleotides are TGTGCCAGCAGAGACGGCACTACCAGCGCAGAGACCCAGTACTTC.

This clonotype has a count of ten or more. The gene calls are TRBV7-3 and TRBJ2-3; D uncertain. CDR1 is SGHTA and CDR2 is FQGTGA in the germline V gene. The CDR3 consists of 13 residues. The V gene lost 5 bases and the J gene lost 2 bases, with 8 bases spanning the gap. The CDR3 loop reads CASSTHHTDTQYF. The CDR3 DNA reads TGTGCCAGCAGCACCCACCACACAGATACGCAGTATTTT.